These 20 T cell receptor beta chains originate from one sample sequenced in a study of cytomegalovirus exposure and HLA in healthy donors. Libraries were prepared by immunoSEQ multiplex PCR; TCRdb keeps only in-frame clonotypes and omits some of them. Of 150,000 to 200,000 clones in the sample, roughly nine tenths were seen once. The sample consisted of PBMCs. The receptors originated from a man in his late teens or twenties in good health and CMV-seropositive.

The V gene is TRBV7-9, the J gene TRBJ1-1; D remains ambiguous. CDR3 length: 18 residues. Germline-derived CDR1 and CDR2 are SEHNR and FQNEAQ (reference sequence). Trimming shortened V by 4 bases and J by 1 base, and 22 bases separated the two germline ends. CDR3: CASSSRPLLLPRNTEAFF. The DNA for the CDR3 is TGTGCCAGCAGCTCCCGTCCTCTTTTACTTCCAAGGAACACTGAAGCTTTCTTT.

The chain employs TRBV29-1 and TRBJ2-7; possible D gene TRBD1, 5 bases. The CDR3 spans 12 residues. V lost 4 bases, J lost 4 bases, and 11 bases lay in between. The V gene's germline CDR1 is SQVTM and CDR2 ANQGSEA. The CDR3, as DNA: TGCAGCGTTGGGGTACCAGGGTACGAGCAGTACTTC. Protein sequence: CSVGVPGYEQYF.

This sequence joins TRBV29-1 and TRBJ2-2; 8 nucleotides match TRBD1. The CDR3 length is 17 residues. CDR1 and CDR2 from the germline V gene are SQVTM and ANQGSEA. The trim removed 6 bases at V and 4 bases at J, leaving 16 bases unmatched. CDR3 coding DNA: TGCAGCGTCCGTTTCCTCCCGGGACAGGAGGGCACCGGGGAGCTGTTTTTT. Translated, it gives CSVRFLPGQEGTGELFF.

The chain uses TRBV9 and TRBJ2-1; 9 bases are shared with TRBD2. The germline gives CDR1 SGDLS, CDR2 YYNGEE. CDR3 size: 16 residues. V shed 4 bases and J 6 bases; nucleotides not matched to a gene: 11. The CDR3 DNA follows: TGTGCCAGCAGCCGTCCCGGGACTAGCATGGGCAATGAGCAGTTCTTC. It encodes CASSRPGTSMGNEQFF.

The chain has TRBV2 and TRBJ1-1; weak D call: TRBD1 (5 bases). V lost 8 bases to trimming and J lost 1 base, with 8 bases between them. Per the germline V gene, CDR1 is SNHLY and CDR2 is FYNNEI. There are 12 residues in the CDR3. The CDR3: CASRQWNTEAFF. The CDR3, as DNA: TGTGCCAGCCGACAGTGGAACACTGAAGCTTTCTTT.

The chain links TRBV27 to TRBJ2-7; a weak D match, TRBD1 (6 bases). V gave up 6 bases and J gave up 6 bases, with 9 bases separating them. Germline CDR1 is MNHEY and CDR2 is SMNVEV (reference sequence). The CDR3 runs 11 residues. The CDR3 here is CASRQGSEQYF. The DNA of the CDR3 is TGTGCCAGCAGACAGGGATCCGAGCAGTACTTC.

The genes are TRBV7-3 and TRBJ2-1; 9 bases line up with TRBD2. This CDR3 has 14 residues. With 5 bases clipped from V and 4 bases from J, the junction kept 3 bases outside the gene matches. In germline, CDR1 is SGHTA, CDR2 FQGTGA. The CDR3 is CASSRGLAYNEQFF. In DNA form, the CDR3 reads TGTGCCAGCAGCCGGGGACTAGCATACAATGAGCAGTTCTTC. The complete variable domain, with remaining parts taken from reference TRBV7-3 and TRBJ2-1, reads GAGVSQTPSNKVTEKGKYVELRCDPISGHTALYWYRQSLGQGPEFLIYFQGTGAADDSGLPNDRFFAVRPEGSVSTLKIQRTERGDSAVYLCASSRGLAYNEQFFGPGTRLTVL.

J is TRBJ2-7 and V is TRBV5-8, with TRBD2 as a possible D gene (5 bases). From germline, CDR1 is SGHTS and CDR2 YDEGEE. The CDR3 loop spans 13 amino acids. The ends were cut back, 4 bases at V and 0 bases at J, with 8 bases in the middle. The CDR3 spells CASSEGFSYEQYF. The CDR3 coding sequence is TGTGCCAGCAGCGAGGGATTCTCCTACGAGCAGTACTTC.

The J gene is TRBJ2-5, the V gene TRBV5-1; a weak D match, TRBD2 (5 bases). V was shortened by 3 bases and J by 1 base, with 13 bases between the two germline ends. The CDR3 contains 15 residues. The germline gives CDR1 SGHRS, CDR2 YFSETQ. In nucleotides, the CDR3 is TGCGCCAGCAGCTCAAGGCCGGGAACCCAAGAGACCCAGTACTTC. Encoded protein: CASSSRPGTQETQYF.

This clone was counted once. The rearrangement joins TRBV18 to TRBJ2-7; 8 bases align to TRBD1. CDR3 size: 15 residues. Per germline, CDR1 KGHSH and CDR2 LQKENI. The V segment lost 0 bases and the J segment 2 bases; nucleotides outside the gene matches: 3. The CDR3 here is CASSPPARGPYEQYF. CDR3 bases: TGTGCCAGCTCACCACCGGCCAGGGGGCCCTACGAGCAGTACTTC.

This clone has a single count. The rearrangement links TRBV29-1 to TRBJ1-1; D is perhaps TRBD1 (5 bases). Germline V CDR1 and CDR2: SQVTM, ANQGSEA. V lost 4 bases, J lost 11 bases, and 14 bases lay in between. This CDR3 contains 11 residues. The CDR3 DNA sequence: TGCAGCGTTGGGTTGGGATCAGGGGCTTTCTTT. It encodes CSVGLGSGAFF.

This clone was counted once. V gene TRBV5-5 combines with J gene TRBJ2-7; D is perhaps TRBD2 (6 bases). The CDR3 has 13 residues. The germline V and J ends were trimmed by 7 bases and 6 bases, with 17 bases remaining between them. Germline V lookup: CDR1 SGHKS, CDR2 YYEKEE (reference sequence). The CDR3, as DNA: TGTGCCAGCCAATCCGGGGGTTTAGCCGAGCAGTACTTC. Residues: CASQSGGLAEQYF. Full variable domain (missing parts from reference TRBV5-5 and TRBJ2-7): DAGVTQSPTHLIKTRGQQVTLRCSPISGHKSVSWYQQVLGQGPQFIFQYYEKEERGRGNFPDRFSARQFPNYSSELNVNALLLGDSALYLCASQSGGLAEQYFGPGTRLTVT.

V is TRBV5-1 and J is TRBJ2-5; 9 bases line up with TRBD2. The CDR3 runs to 15 residues. Germline V CDR1 and CDR2: SGHRS, YFSETQ. V trimming: 2 bases; J trimming: 3 bases; junction bases outside the gene matches: 5. CDR3 DNA: TGCGCCAGCAGCTTACCGCGGGGGGGCGAAGAGACCCAGTACTTC. It codes for CASSLPRGGEETQYF. Complete variable domain (other parts from reference TRBV5-1 and TRBJ2-5): KAGVTQTPRYLIKTRGQQVTLSCSPISGHRSVSWYQQTPGQGLQFLFEYFSETQRNKGNFPGRFSGRQFSNSRSEMNVSTLELGDSALYLCASSLPRGGEETQYFGPGTRLLVL.

The chain carries TRBV7-9 and TRBJ2-7, with 7 bases aligning to TRBD2. The CDR3 covers 14 residues. The V and J ends lost 5 bases and 4 bases, in that order; junction bases with no gene match: 8. CDR1 SEHNR and CDR2 FQNEAQ come from the germline V gene (reference sequence). As DNA, the CDR3 is TGTGCCAGCAGCCCTCTAAGCGGGGATTACGAGCAGTACTTC. The encoded protein is CASSPLSGDYEQYF.

The chain employs TRBV10-3 and TRBJ1-4; D uncertain. The CDR3 is made up of 15 amino acids. V gave up 3 bases and J gave up 0 bases, with 8 bases separating them. Per germline, CDR1 ENHRY and CDR2 SYGVKD. CDR3 region: CAISDRRTTNEKLFF. In DNA, the CDR3 is TGTGCCATCAGTGATAGGCGGACAACTAATGAAAAACTGTTTTTT.

In its sample, this clone was seen a few times. The chain joins TRBV7-9 to TRBJ2-2; D uncertain. Germline CDR1 reads SEHNR; CDR2 reads FQNEAQ (reference sequence). Trimming pared 1 base from V and 6 bases from J, leaving 9 bases between. CDR3 size: 14 residues. Written as DNA, the CDR3 is TGTGCCAGCAGCTTAGGGCCCCAATCCGGGGAGCTGTTTTTT. Protein product: CASSLGPQSGELFF.

V and J are TRBV15 and TRBJ2-1, with 12 nucleotides matching TRBD2. Germline CDR1 and CDR2: LNHNV and YYDKDF (reference sequence). The length of the CDR3 is 15 residues. The ends lost 6 bases at V and 8 bases at J; junction bases unmatched: 8. DNA of the CDR3: TGTGCCACCAGACTGACTAGCGGGAGTGGCGATGAGCAGTTCTTC. It encodes CATRLTSGSGDEQFF.

The chain carries TRBV5-6 and TRBJ2-7, with D possibly being TRBD1 (6 bases). The CDR3 is 15 residues long. From germline, CDR1 is SGHDT and CDR2 YYEEEE. V was clipped by 5 bases and J by 6 bases, with 21 bases between them. CDR3 loop: CASSPGTSLVREQYF. The CDR3 nucleotides read TGTGCCAGCAGTCCCGGGACAAGCCTTGTCCGCGAGCAGTACTTC.

V and J are TRBV29-1 and TRBJ1-1, with TRBD1 identical over 8 bases. The CDR3 runs 15 residues. The ends lost 2 bases at V and 5 bases at J; junction bases unmatched: 10. Germline values: CDR1 SQVTM, CDR2 ANQGSEA. The CDR3 DNA sequence: TGCAGCGTTGAACAGGACAGGGCCTTGGGGACTGAAGCTTTCTTT. Protein product: CSVEQDRALGTEAFF.

The V and J genes are TRBV5-1 and TRBJ2-7, with TRBD1 matching 9 bases. The junction had 4 bases not matched to a gene; V was cut back by 4 bases and J by 2 bases. In germline, CDR1 is SGHRS, CDR2 YFSETQ. The CDR3 contains 14 residues. For the CDR3, the DNA is TGCGCCAGCAGCGGGACAGGGCCGACCTACGAGCAGTACTTC. As protein: CASSGTGPTYEQYF.